This T cell receptor (beta chain) was obtained from a study of shared clonotypes between healthy human individuals. Findings and limits, study-wide: Only blood samples were collected, and tissue repertoires likely differ. Sharing of clonotypes among donors was expected to vary with sequencing depth.

This clone was detected only a few times. Its specificity is unknown. This CDR3 is also generated by other DNA sequences in the sample. The sorted-subset replicate PCRs were given about 210 ng DNA, which is about 29,000 T cell genomes. Using immunoSEQ multiplex PCR, the repertoire was profiled, and TCRdb retains in-frame clones only, with some absent. The data hold hundreds of thousands of clones, with around three quarters observed a single time. The clonotype comes from a woman in her 30s in good health. Input material: memory CD4+ T cells sorted from blood. Subset reported: CD45RA-negative fraction.

The CDR3 DNA is TGCGCCAGCAGCTACGACACGAGCTCCTACAATGAGCAGTTCTTC. Translating it yields CASSYDTSSYNEQFF. The V and J genes are TRBV5-1 and TRBJ2-1; no firm D call. The germline CDR1 and CDR2 sequences are SGHRS and YFSETQ. Trimming took 3 bases from V and 0 from J, leaving 10 bases between them. The CDR3 totals 15 residues.